The rows below give T cell receptor beta chains drawn from one sample of a study of OX40 agonist ivuxolimab in advanced cancers. Produced via immunoSEQ multiplex PCR; TCRdb's table is partial and in-frame only. The top ten clones hold more than 0.9% of a sample with about 58,000 clones, about 86% of them seen once. The starting material was CD4+ or CD8+ T cells sorted from blood, obtained in a trial of the OX40 agonist ivuxolimab. These receptors were taken from an adult with an advanced solid tumor such as melanoma, head and neck, liver or kidney cancer. CDR3s leave out the opening cysteine and the closing phenylalanine or tryptophan.

j_call | v_call | cdr3_aa
TRBJ2-7 | TRBV29-1 | SVVQQGANLEQY
TRBJ1-6 | TRBV6-5 | ASSHSTGRNSPLH
TRBJ1-1 | TRBV5-1 | ATRPRGGTEAF
TRBJ2-2 | TRBV4-1 | ASSHSLETGELF
TRBJ1-3 | TRBV5-4 | ASSLGAGNTIY
TRBJ2-6 | TRBV5-1 | ASSLVGGANVLT
TRBJ2-3 | TRBV7-7 | ASSSRPGDTQY
TRBJ2-1 | TRBV15 | ATSVSSGGAYEQF
TRBJ1-1 | TRBV5-1 | ASSTGHLGEAF
TRBJ2-7 | TRBV7-6 | ASSLAQGGGTYEQY
TRBJ2-1 | TRBV29-1 | SETKRGEQF
TRBJ2-7 | TRBV6-5 | ASSYTGGVNSEQY
TRBJ2-1 | TRBV4-2 | ASSQGTEQF
TRBJ2-3 | TRBV6-5 | ASSYVRGNTDTQY
TRBJ2-3 | TRBV19 | ASSMGTGGAVDTQY
TRBJ1-5 | TRBV18 | ASSSAAEGQPQH
TRBJ1-6 | TRBV15 | ATSTKRVLYSPLH
TRBJ2-5 | TRBV4-2 | ASSQGTAQETQY
TRBJ2-1 | TRBV18 | ASSPRRTASYNEQF
TRBJ2-7 | TRBV9 | ASSVAWDGTYEQY
TRBJ1-2 | TRBV7-3 | ASSLTRTGRGHGYT
TRBJ2-1 | TRBV10-3 | AIRGLADDEQF
TRBJ2-7 | TRBV14 | ASSRDRAYEQY
TRBJ1-5 | TRBV6-5 | ASTTGNNQPQH
TRBJ2-6 | TRBV18 | ASSPVFSGANVLT
TRBJ2-7 | TRBV29-1 | SYGVGYEQY
TRBJ2-4 | TRBV13 | ASSNRGTRGNIQY
TRBJ1-5 | TRBV27 | ASRAGTISNQPQH
TRBJ1-2 | TRBV4-2 | ASSPAPQGRDYGYT
TRBJ2-7 | TRBV7-6 | ASSLGQVPPYEQY
TRBJ2-7 | TRBV18 | ASSPTRSSYEQY
TRBJ2-2 | TRBV5-5 | ASSSGANTGELF
TRBJ1-5 | TRBV7-2 | ASSLQGNQPQH
TRBJ1-2 | TRBV19 | ASSISYSSPNYGYT
TRBJ1-5 | TRBV13 | ASSSQGDQPQH
TRBJ2-3 | TRBV7-6 | ASSLVPPSGGTDTQY
TRBJ1-1 | TRBV6-5 | ASSYGLGGRNTEAF
TRBJ1-1 | TRBV7-2 | ASSLDTRTEAF
TRBJ1-4 | TRBV2 | ASSMERRGNEKLF
TRBJ1-1 | TRBV18 | ASRSTMNTEAF
TRBJ1-4 | TRBV18 | ASSPRGEKLF
TRBJ2-1 | TRBV7-8 | ASSYRLDLLKDEQF
TRBJ1-5 | TRBV6-1 | ASSEGRGGSGHQPQH
TRBJ2-1 | TRBV2 | ASRGGTNLWEQF
TRBJ1-2 | TRBV19 | ASSIGGQVVNGYT
TRBJ2-7 | TRBV7-9 | ASSFRTGTPYEQY
TRBJ2-6 | TRBV5-1 | ASGDPGANVLT
TRBJ2-1 | TRBV10-1 | ASSEDVSSYNEQF
TRBJ2-1 | TRBV2 | ASREREINEQF
TRBJ1-4 | TRBV19 | ASRPFGTRGTNEKLF